Listed below are T cell receptor beta chains from one sample, sequenced in a study of early T cells in non-severe SARS-CoV-2 infection. TCRdb re-analysed the 5' RACE reads in MiXCR, keeping a single row per CDR3 protein. The table lists around 86,000 distinct CDR3 sequences, roughly 14% of them singletons, with 0.58% in the top ten. Sequencing was done on a sample of whole blood. The receptor set was obtained from an adult who was a healthcare worker with PCR-confirmed SARS-CoV-2 infection or an uninfected control (not recorded which). CDR3s include the opening cysteine and the closing phenylalanine or tryptophan. The D gene is left open where the match is weak. The size field is filled for only some rows; it gives once, few, many or a size class.

TRBJ2-5 TRBV20-1 many . CSATAFLSAVQETQYF TGCAGTGCTACTGCCTTCCTCAGCGCGGTCCAAGAGACCCAGTACTTC
TRBJ1-4 TRBV12-3/TRBV12-4 many . CASSLRTNEKLFF TGTGCCAGCAGTCTTCGGACAAATGAAAAACTGTTTTTT
TRBJ1-2 TRBV7-9 . TRBD1 CASSLGQGDYGYTF TGTGCCAGCAGCTTAGGGCAGGGGGACTATGGCTACACCTTC
TRBJ1-1 TRBV5-1 many . CASSLFGDTEAFF TGCGCCAGCAGCTTGTTTGGGGACACTGAAGCTTTCTTT
TRBJ2-1 TRBV20-1 few TRBD2 CSAARATGGFNEQFF TGCAGTGCCGCCCGAGCGACGGGGGGGTTCAATGAGCAGTTCTTC
TRBJ1-1 TRBV18 few . CASSPGQENTEAFF TGTGCCAGCTCACCAGGCCAGGAGAACACTGAAGCTTTCTTT
TRBJ1-1 TRBV27 few . CATKGGPEAFF TGTGCCACCAAGGGGGGCCCTGAAGCTTTCTTT
TRBJ2-1 TRBV3-1 few . CASSQQAGDIPYNEQFF TGTGCCAGCAGCCAACAGGCAGGGGATATCCCCTACAATGAGCAGTTCTTC
TRBJ2-3 TRBV10-3 . TRBD1 CAISASGQGGTDTQYF TGTGCCATCAGTGCCTCCGGACAGGGTGGGACAGATACGCAGTATTTT
TRBJ1-2 TRBV29-1 . TRBD1 CSVVPGQVHSAQGYTF TGCAGCGTTGTACCGGGACAGGTTCATTCGGCCCAGGGCTACACCTTC
TRBJ2-3 TRBV10-1 many TRBD2 CASNPGGLSTDTQYF TGCGCCAGCAATCCTGGGGGACTAAGCACAGATACGCAGTATTTT
TRBJ1-6 TRBV12-3/TRBV12-4 . . CASSFKRINSPLHF TGTGCCAGCAGTTTCAAAAGGATTAATTCACCCCTCCACTTT
TRBJ1-1 TRBV29-1 few . CSVEEGISNTEAFF TGCAGCGTTGAAGAAGGGATCTCCAACACTGAAGCTTTCTTT
TRBJ2-1 TRBV27 many . CASSLEGYNEQFF TGTGCCAGCAGTTTAGAAGGTTACAATGAGCAGTTCTTC
TRBJ2-3 TRBV2 many . CASSEARTGTDTQYF TGTGCCAGCAGTGAAGCCAGGACAGGCACAGATACGCAGTATTTT
TRBJ1-1 TRBV13 few . CASSIGVGNTEAFF TGTGCCAGCAGCATAGGGGTCGGAAACACTGAAGCTTTCTTT
TRBJ2-1 TRBV10-3 many . CASSFGRDDEQFF TGTGCCAGCTCCTTCGGACGGGATGACGAGCAGTTCTTC
TRBJ1-1 TRBV18 many TRBD1 CASSPNQGVWNTEAFF TGTGCCAGCTCACCGAATCAGGGGGTTTGGAACACTGAAGCTTTCTTT
TRBJ2-3 TRBV7-3 few . CASSLTGFTDTQYF TGTGCCAGCAGCCTAACGGGGTTCACAGATACGCAGTATTTT
TRBJ2-1 TRBV4-1 . TRBD2 CASSQAGLAGGPSKYNEQFF TGCGCCAGCAGCCAAGCCGGGCTAGCGGGGGGACCCTCGAAATACAATGAGCAGTTCTTC
TRBJ1-2 TRBV12-3/TRBV12-4 . . CASSPREFDYGYTF TGTGCCAGCAGCCCACGGGAGTTTGACTATGGCTACACCTTC
TRBJ2-3 TRBV20-1 few . CSASLHPGWQGDTQYF TGCAGTGCTAGTCTCCACCCAGGGTGGCAGGGAGATACGCAGTATTTT
TRBJ1-4 TRBV12-3/TRBV12-4 . . CASRFGIEQGRGKLFF TGTGCCAGCAGGTTTGGCATCGAGCAGGGAAGGGGAAAACTGTTTTTT
TRBJ1-3 TRBV7-6 . . CASSLAPGRLGNTIYF TGTGCCAGCAGCTTAGCCCCGGGGAGACTTGGAAACACCATATATTTT